Listed here are 17 T cell receptor beta chains from one sample, sequenced in a study of blood T cell repertoires in COVID-19. Method: immunoSEQ multiplex PCR; TCRdb's copy keeps in-frame clones and lacks some. This table has about 150,000 clones, about 85% appearing once. The sample was peripheral blood. The source is a woman aged 55-75 years with active or convalescent COVID-19.

V and J are TRBV19 and TRBJ1-2, with 9 positions matching TRBD1. V lost 6 bases to trimming and J lost 8 bases; unmatched junction nucleotides: 10. The CDR3 runs 14 residues. CDR1 is LNHDA, CDR2 SQIVND, per germline (reference sequence). The CDR3 reads CASSQLSGQGGYTF. The CDR3 DNA follows: TGTGCCAGTAGCCAGTTAAGCGGACAGGGGGGCTACACCTTC.

V is TRBV4-3 and J is TRBJ1-4, with a weak D call TRBD1 (5 bases). There are 15 residues in the CDR3. Trimming took off 0 bases at V and 7 bases at J, with 12 bases between the two ends. The germline CDR1 and CDR2 sequences are LGHNA and YSLEER. This chain's CDR3 is CASSQDTLGAEKLFF. CDR3 nucleotide sequence: TGCGCCAGCAGCCAAGACACACTTGGGGCTGAAAAACTGTTTTTT.

The chain employs TRBV9 and TRBJ2-3; weak D call: TRBD2 (7 bases). CDR1 and CDR2 from the germline V gene are SGDLS and YYNGEE. The CDR3 runs to 15 residues. Trimming pared 0 bases from V and 3 bases from J, leaving 11 bases between. The CDR3 protein is CASSVAGGGTDTQYF. The CDR3 DNA reads as TGTGCCAGCAGCGTAGCGGGGGGCGGGACAGATACGCAGTATTTT.

As concerns this clone: This CDR3 is also generated by other DNA sequences in the sample. The chain is built from TRBV7-9 and TRBJ1-1; TRBD1 matches 9 bases. V shed 5 bases and J 1 base; nucleotides not matched to a gene: 2. Germline assignment: CDR1 SEHNR and CDR2 FQNEAQ (reference sequence). This CDR3 contains 14 residues. CDR3 in DNA: TGTGCCAGCAGCGCGGGACAGGGGAACACTGAAGCTTTCTTT. This gives the protein CASSAGQGNTEAFF.

The CDR3 DNA sequence: TGTGCCAGCAGCTTATGGGACAGAGGTGTCGCTGAAGCTTTCTTT. Translated: CASSLWDRGVAEAFF. J is TRBJ1-1 and V is TRBV7-2; 7 bases match TRBD1. The CDR3 consists of 15 residues. Germline values: CDR1 SGHTA, CDR2 FQGNSA. Unmatched junction bases numbered 9, after V lost 2 bases and J lost 6 bases. The full variable domain, in which reference TRBV7-2 and TRBJ1-1 provide the parts outside the CDR3, is GAGVSQSPSNKVTEKGKDVELRCDPISGHTALYWYRQSLGQGLEFLIYFQGNSAPDKSGLPSDRFSAERTGGSVSTLTIQRTQQEDSAVYLCASSLWDRGVAEAFFGQGTRLTVV.

The chain carries TRBV4-1 and TRBJ1-5, with a weak D call TRBD1 (6 bases). This CDR3 region has 13 residues. The germline CDR1 and CDR2 sequences are MGHRA and YSYEKL. The V gene lost 5 bases and the J gene lost 7 bases, with 12 bases spanning the gap. CDR3 sequence (DNA): TGCGCCAGCAGCATACAGGGAGACCAGCCCCAGCATTTT. This encodes CASSIQGDQPQHF.

The J gene is TRBJ2-7, the V gene TRBV13, with TRBD1 matching 10 bases. CDR3 length: 15 amino acids. V lost 4 bases to trimming and J lost 6 bases; unmatched junction nucleotides: 9. CDR1 and CDR2 from the germline V gene are PRHDT and FYEKMQ (reference sequence). CDR3 nucleotide sequence: TGTGCCAGCAGCTCCACCGGGACAGGGGCAATCGAGCAGTACTTC. Amino acids: CASSSTGTGAIEQYF.

This chain uses TRBV5-1 with TRBJ2-1; 9 bases agree with TRBD2. The ends lost 2 bases at V and 3 bases at J; junction bases unmatched: 3. The germline gives CDR1 SGHRS, CDR2 YFSETQ. There are 15 residues in the CDR3. CDR3 protein: CASSFERGDYNEQFF. As DNA, the CDR3 is TGCGCCAGCAGCTTCGAGCGGGGGGACTACAATGAGCAGTTCTTC.

This chain uses TRBV19 with TRBJ1-2; D ambiguous. The germline V gene has CDR1 LNHDA and CDR2 SQIVND (reference sequence). V was pared by 8 bases and J by 2 bases, with 9 bases between. The CDR3 runs to 12 residues. CDR3 residues: CASGNMNYGYTF. As DNA, the CDR3 is TGTGCCAGTGGTAACATGAACTATGGCTACACCTTC.

This chain connects TRBV5-6 to TRBJ1-2; D is unresolved. Germline-derived CDR1 and CDR2 are SGHDT and YYEEEE. CDR3 length equals 12 residues. V lost 5 bases and J lost 4, with 9 bases in between. The CDR3: CASSDTTYGYTF. The DNA of the CDR3 is TGTGCCAGCAGTGACACCACCTATGGCTACACCTTC.

The CDR3 sequence: CASSELGTEITDTQYF. For the CDR3, the DNA is TGTGCCAGCAGTGAATTGGGGACAGAGATCACAGATACGCAGTATTTT. V usage is TRBV25-1 and J usage is TRBJ2-3; 7 bases line up with TRBD1. This CDR3 region has 16 residues. Germline loops: CDR1 MGHDK, CDR2 SYGVNS. J was trimmed by 2 bases and V by 1 base; bases with no gene match: 6.

In regard to this clone: Other nucleotide sequences from this sample produce the same CDR3. CDR3 amino acids: CASSLYSQGASSYEQYF. Written as DNA, the CDR3 is TGCGCCAGCAGCCTGTACTCCCAAGGGGCTAGCTCCTACGAGCAGTACTTC. The chain couples TRBV5-1 to TRBJ2-7; the D gene is possibly TRBD1 (5 bases). Germline V gene sequence: CDR1 SGHRS, CDR2 YFSETQ. The CDR3 covers 17 residues. The V gene lost 4 bases and the J gene lost 0 bases, with 20 bases spanning the gap.

The chain links TRBV18 to TRBJ1-4, with a possible D match to TRBD1 (6 bases). CDR3 length: 15 amino acids. The V and J ends lost 6 bases and 3 bases respectively, with 14 bases between them. Germline CDR1 and CDR2: KGHSH and LQKENI. In DNA, the CDR3 is TGTGCCAGCTCGACAGGCCCTGTGGCTAATGAAAAACTGTTTTTT. Translation: CASSTGPVANEKLFF. Full variable domain (outside the CDR3, taken from reference TRBV18 and TRBJ1-4): NAGVMQNPRHLVRRRGQEARLRCSPMKGHSHVYWYRQLPEEGLKFMVYLQKENIIDESGMPKERFSAEFPKEGPSILRIQQVVRGDSAAYFCASSTGPVANEKLFFGSGTQLSVL.

The chain links TRBV6-2 or TRBV6-3 to TRBJ1-5; TRBD1 is a possible D gene (5 bases). V shed 5 bases and J shed 0 bases, with 8 bases lying between them. The CDR3 consists of 14 residues. Germline V gene lookup returns CDR1 MNHEY and CDR2 SVGEGT. CDR3 DNA sequence: TGTGCCAGCAGTGTCACAGGTAGCAATCAGCCCCAGCATTTT. Protein sequence: CASSVTGSNQPQHF.

The chain joins TRBV5-1 to TRBJ2-3, with 12 bases identical to TRBD2. The CDR3 is 17 residues long. J lost 2 bases, V lost 3 bases, and 7 bases had no gene match. Looked up from germline, CDR1 is SGHRS and CDR2 is YFSETQ. The CDR3, as DNA: TGCGCCAGCAGCTCCGCAACTAGCGGGGGGCCCACAGATACGCAGTATTTT. This encodes CASSSATSGGPTDTQYF.

The chain joins TRBV6-2 or TRBV6-3 to TRBJ1-2, with 10 positions matching TRBD1. From germline, CDR1 is MNHEY and CDR2 SVGEGT. Germline trimming cut 6 bases from V and 6 bases from J; bases unmatched to any gene: 7. The CDR3 is made up of 14 amino acids. Here the CDR3 DNA reads TGTGCCAGCAGCGGGACAGGGGCTTACAATGGCTACACCTTC. This sequence encodes CASSGTGAYNGYTF.

This chain links TRBV25-1 with TRBJ1-6; D might be TRBD1 (5 bases). The CDR3 is 15 amino acids. The V and J ends lost 5 bases and 0 bases respectively, with 8 bases between them. CDR1 is MGHDK and CDR2 is SYGVNS in the germline V gene. The CDR3 nucleotides read TGTGCCAGCAGTACTCAGGGCTCCTATAATTCACCCCTCCACTTT. Its translation: CASSTQGSYNSPLHF.